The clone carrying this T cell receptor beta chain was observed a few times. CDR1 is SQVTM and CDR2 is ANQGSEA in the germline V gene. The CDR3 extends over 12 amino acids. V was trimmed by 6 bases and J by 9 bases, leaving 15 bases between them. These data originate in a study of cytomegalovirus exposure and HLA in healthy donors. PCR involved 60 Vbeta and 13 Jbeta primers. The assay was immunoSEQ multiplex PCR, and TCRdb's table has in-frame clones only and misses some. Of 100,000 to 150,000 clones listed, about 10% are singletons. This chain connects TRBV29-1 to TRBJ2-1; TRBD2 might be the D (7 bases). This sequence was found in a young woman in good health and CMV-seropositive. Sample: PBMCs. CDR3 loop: CSVGRGGGEQFF. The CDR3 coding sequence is TGCAGCGTGGGTAGAGGGGGGGGTGAGCAGTTCTTC.